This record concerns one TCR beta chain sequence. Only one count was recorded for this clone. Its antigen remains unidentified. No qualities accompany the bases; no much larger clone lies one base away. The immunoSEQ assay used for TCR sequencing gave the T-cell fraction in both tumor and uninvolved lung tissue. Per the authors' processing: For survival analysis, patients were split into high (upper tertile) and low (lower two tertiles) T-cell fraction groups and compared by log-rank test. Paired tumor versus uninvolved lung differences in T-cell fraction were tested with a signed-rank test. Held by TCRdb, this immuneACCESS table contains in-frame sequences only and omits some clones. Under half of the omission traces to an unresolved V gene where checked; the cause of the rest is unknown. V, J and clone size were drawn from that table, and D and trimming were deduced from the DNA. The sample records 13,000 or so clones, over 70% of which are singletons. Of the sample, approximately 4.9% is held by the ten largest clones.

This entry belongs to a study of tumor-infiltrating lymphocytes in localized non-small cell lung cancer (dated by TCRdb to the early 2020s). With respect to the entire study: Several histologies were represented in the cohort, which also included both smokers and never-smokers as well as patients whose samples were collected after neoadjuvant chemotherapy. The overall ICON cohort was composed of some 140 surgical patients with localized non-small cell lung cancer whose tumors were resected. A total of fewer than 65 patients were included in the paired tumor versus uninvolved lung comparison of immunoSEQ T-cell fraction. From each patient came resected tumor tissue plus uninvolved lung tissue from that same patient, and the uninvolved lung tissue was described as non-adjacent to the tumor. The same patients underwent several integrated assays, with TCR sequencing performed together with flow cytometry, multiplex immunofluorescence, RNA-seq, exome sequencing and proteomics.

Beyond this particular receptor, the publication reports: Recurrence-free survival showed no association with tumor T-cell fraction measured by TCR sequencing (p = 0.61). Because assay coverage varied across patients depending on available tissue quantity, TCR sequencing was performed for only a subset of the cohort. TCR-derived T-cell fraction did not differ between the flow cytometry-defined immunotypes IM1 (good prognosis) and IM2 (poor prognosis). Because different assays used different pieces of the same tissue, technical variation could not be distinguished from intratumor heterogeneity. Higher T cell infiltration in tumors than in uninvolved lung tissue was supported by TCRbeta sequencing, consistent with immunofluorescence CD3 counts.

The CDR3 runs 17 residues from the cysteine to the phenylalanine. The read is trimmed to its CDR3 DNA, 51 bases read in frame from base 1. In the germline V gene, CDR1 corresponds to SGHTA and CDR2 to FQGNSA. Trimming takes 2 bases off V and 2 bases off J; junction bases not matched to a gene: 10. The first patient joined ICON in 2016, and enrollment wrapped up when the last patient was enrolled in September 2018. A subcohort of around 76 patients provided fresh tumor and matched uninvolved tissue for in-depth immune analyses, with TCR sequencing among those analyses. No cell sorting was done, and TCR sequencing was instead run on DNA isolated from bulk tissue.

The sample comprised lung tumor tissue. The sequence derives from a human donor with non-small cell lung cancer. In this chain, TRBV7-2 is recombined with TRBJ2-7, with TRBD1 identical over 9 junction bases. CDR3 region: CASSLSTGGFYTYEQYF. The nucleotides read TGTGCCAGCAGCTTATCCACAGGGGGCTTCTACACCTACGAGCAGTACTTC. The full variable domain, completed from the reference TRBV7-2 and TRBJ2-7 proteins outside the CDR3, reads GAGVSQSPSNKVTEKGKDVELRCDPISGHTALYWYRQSLGQGLEFLIYFQGNSAPDKSGLPSDRFSAERTGGSVSTLTIQRTQQEDSAVYLCASSLSTGGFYTYEQYFGPGTRLTVT.